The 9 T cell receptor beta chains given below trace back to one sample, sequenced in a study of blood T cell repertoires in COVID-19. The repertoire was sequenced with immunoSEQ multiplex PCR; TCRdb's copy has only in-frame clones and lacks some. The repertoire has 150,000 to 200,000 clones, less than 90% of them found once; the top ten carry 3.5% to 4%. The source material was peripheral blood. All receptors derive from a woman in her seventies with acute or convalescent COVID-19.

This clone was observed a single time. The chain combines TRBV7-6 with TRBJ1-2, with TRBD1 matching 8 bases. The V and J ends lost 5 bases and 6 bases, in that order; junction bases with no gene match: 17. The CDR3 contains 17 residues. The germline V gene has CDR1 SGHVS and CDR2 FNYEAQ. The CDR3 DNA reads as TGTGCCAGCAGCACATCCCCCGGCTCAGGGGGCGATCATGGCTACACCTTC. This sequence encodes CASSTSPGSGGDHGYTF.

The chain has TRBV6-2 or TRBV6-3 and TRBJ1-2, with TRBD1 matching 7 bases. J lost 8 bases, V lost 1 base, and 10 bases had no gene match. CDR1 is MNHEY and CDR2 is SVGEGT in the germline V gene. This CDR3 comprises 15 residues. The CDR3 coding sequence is TGTGCCAGCAGTTACTTGACAGGGTCCGCGGGAGGCTACACCTTC. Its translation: CASSYLTGSAGGYTF.

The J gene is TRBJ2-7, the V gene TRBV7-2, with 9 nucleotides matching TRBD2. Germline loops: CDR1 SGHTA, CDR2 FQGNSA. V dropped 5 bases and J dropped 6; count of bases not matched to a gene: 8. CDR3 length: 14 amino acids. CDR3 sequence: CASSQLSGRFEQYF. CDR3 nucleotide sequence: TGTGCCAGCAGCCAGTTAAGCGGGAGGTTCGAGCAGTACTTC.

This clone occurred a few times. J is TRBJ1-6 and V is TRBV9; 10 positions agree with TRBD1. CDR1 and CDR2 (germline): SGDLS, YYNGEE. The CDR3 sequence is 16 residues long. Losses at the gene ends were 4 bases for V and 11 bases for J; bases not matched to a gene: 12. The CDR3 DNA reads TGTGCCAGCAGCTCGAATAAGGACAGGGGGAGAACACCCCTCCACTTT. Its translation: CASSSNKDRGRTPLHF.

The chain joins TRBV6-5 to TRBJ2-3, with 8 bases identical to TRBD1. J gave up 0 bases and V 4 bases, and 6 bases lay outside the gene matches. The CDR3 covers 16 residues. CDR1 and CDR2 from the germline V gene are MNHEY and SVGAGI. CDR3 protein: CASSLSQGASTDTQYF. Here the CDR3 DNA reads TGTGCCAGCAGTTTAAGCCAGGGGGCGAGCACAGATACGCAGTATTTT.

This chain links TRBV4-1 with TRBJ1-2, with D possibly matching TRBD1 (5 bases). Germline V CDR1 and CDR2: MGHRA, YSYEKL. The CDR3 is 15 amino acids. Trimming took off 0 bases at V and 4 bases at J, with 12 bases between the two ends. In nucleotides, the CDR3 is TGCGCCAGCAGCCAAGATGCGGGGCAGTTCTATGGCTACACCTTC. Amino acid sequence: CASSQDAGQFYGYTF.

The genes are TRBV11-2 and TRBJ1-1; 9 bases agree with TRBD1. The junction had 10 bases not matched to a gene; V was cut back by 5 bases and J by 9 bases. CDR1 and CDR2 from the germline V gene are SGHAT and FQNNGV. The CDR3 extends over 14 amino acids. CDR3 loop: CASSTAWTGAKAFF. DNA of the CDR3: TGTGCCAGCAGCACGGCCTGGACAGGGGCTAAAGCTTTCTTT. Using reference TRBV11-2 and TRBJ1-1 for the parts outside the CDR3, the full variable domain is EAGVAQSPRYKIIEKRQSVAFWCNPISGHATLYWYQQILGQGPKLLIQFQNNGVVDDSQLPKDRFSAERLKGVDSTLKIQPAKLEDSAVYLCASSTAWTGAKAFFGQGTRLTVV.

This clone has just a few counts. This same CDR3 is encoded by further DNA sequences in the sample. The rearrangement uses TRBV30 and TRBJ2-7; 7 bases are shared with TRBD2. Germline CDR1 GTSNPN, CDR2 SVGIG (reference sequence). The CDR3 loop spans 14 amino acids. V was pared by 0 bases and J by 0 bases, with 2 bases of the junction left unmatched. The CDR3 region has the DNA TGTGCCTGGAGTGTGGGAGGGAGCTCCTACGAGCAGTACTTC. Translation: CAWSVGGSSYEQYF.

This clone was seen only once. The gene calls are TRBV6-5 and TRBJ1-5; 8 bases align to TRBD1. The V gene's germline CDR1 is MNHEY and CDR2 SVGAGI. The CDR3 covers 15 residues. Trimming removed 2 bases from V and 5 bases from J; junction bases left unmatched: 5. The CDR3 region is CASSYNRGSDQPQHF. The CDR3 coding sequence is TGTGCCAGCAGTTACAACAGGGGGTCAGATCAGCCCCAGCATTTT.